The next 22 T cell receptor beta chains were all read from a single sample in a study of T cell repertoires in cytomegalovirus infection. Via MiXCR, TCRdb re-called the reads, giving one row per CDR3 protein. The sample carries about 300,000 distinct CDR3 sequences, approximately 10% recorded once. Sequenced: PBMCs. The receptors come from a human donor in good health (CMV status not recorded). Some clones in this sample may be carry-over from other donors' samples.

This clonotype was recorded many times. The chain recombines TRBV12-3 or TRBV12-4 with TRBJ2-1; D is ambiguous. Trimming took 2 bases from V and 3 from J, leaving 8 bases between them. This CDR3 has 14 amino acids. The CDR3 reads CASSLMVSYNEQFF. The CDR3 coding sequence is TGTGCCAGCAGTTTAATGGTCAGCTACAATGAGCAGTTCTTC.

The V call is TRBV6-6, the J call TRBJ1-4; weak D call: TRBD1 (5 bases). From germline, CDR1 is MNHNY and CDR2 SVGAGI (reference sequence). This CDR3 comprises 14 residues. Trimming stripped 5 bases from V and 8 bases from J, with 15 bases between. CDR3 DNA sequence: TGTGCCAGCAGTCAAAGGACACGCGACGAAAAACTGTTTTTT. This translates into CASSQRTRDEKLFF.

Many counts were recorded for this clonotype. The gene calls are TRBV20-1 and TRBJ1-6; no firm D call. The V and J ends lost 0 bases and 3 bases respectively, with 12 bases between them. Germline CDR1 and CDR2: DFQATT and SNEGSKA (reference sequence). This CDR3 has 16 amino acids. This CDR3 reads CSARDGQQIYNSPLHF. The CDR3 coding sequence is TGCAGTGCTAGAGATGGGCAGCAAATCTATAATTCACCCCTCCACTTT.

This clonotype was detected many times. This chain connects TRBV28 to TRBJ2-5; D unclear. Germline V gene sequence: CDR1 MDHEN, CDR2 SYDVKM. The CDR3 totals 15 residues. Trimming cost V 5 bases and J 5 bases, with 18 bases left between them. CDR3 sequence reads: CASSPSRLFGETQYF. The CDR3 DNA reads TGTGCCAGCAGTCCCTCCAGGCTCTTCGGGGAGACCCAGTACTTC. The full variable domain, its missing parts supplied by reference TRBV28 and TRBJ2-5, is DVKVTQSSRYLVKRTGEKVFLECVQDMDHENMFWYRQDPGLGLRLIYFSYDVKMKEKGDIPEGYSVSREKKERFSLILESASTNQTSMYLCASSPSRLFGETQYFGPGTRLLVL.

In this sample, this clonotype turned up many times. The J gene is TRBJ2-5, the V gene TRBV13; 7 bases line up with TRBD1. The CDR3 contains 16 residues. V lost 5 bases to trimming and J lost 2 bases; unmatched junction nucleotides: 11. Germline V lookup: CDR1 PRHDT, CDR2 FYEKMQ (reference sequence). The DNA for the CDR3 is TGTGCCAGCAGCATACGACAGGGATCTCTTCAAGAGACCCAGTACTTC. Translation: CASSIRQGSLQETQYF.

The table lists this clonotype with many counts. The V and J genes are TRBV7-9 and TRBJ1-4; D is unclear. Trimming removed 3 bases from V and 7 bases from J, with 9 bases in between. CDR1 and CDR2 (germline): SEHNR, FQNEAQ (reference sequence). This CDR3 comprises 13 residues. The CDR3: CASSFGPFEKLFF. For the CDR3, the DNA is TGTGCCAGCAGCTTTGGCCCGTTTGAAAAACTGTTTTTT.

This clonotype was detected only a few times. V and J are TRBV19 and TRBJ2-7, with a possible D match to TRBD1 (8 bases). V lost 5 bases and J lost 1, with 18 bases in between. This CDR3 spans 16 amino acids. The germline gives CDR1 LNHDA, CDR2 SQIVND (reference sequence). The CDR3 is CASSVSGTGTSYEQYF. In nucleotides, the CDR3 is TGTGCCAGTAGTGTCAGCGGGACAGGCACGTCCTACGAGCAGTACTTC. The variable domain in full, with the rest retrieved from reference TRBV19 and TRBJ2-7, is DGGITQSPKYLFRKEGQNVTLSCEQNLNHDAMYWYRQDPGQGLRLIYYSQIVNDFQKGDIAEGYSVSREKKESFPLTVTSAQKNPTAFYLCASSVSGTGTSYEQYFGPGTRLTVT.

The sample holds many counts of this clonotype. This CDR3 is CASSPPRRAGQGYQPQHF. The DNA for the CDR3 is TGTGCCAGCAGTCCACCTCGAAGGGCGGGCCAAGGGTATCAGCCCCAGCATTTT. The J gene is TRBJ1-5, the V gene TRBV6-2 or TRBV6-3; D gene unclear. V was shortened by 5 bases and J by 5 bases, with 25 bases between the two germline ends. Germline loops: CDR1 MNHEY, CDR2 SVGEGT. The CDR3 contains 18 residues.

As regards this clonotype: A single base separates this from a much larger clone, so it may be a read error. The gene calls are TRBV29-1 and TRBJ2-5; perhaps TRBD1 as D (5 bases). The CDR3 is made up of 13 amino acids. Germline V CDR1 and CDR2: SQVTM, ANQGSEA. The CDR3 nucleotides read TGCAGCGTGTCTGGGGCGAACCAAGAGACCGAGTACTTC. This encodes CSVSGANQETEYF.

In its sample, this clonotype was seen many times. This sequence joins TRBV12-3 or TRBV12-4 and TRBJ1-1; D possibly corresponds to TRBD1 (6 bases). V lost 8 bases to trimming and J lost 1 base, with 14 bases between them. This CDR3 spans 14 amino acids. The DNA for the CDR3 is TGTGCCAGCCGGAACCAGGGGCGGAACACTGAAGCTTTCTTT. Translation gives CASRNQGRNTEAFF.

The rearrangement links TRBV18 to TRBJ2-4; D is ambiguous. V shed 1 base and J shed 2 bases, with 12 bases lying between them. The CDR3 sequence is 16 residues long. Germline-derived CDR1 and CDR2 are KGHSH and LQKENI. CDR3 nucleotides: TGTGCCAGCTCACCACAGGGTGGTGGGACCAAAAACATTCAGTACTTC. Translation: CASSPQGGGTKNIQYF.

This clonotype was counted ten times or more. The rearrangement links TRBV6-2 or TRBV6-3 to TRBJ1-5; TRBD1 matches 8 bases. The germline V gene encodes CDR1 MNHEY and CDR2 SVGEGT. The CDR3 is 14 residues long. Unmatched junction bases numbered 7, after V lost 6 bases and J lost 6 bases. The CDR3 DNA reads TGTGCCAGCAGAGCGACAGGGGAAGGTCAGCCCCAGCATTTT. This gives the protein CASRATGEGQPQHF.

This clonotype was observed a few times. The CDR3 region is CASTPGQAPRETQYF. CDR3 in DNA: TGTGCCAGCACCCCCGGACAGGCGCCTCGGGAGACCCAGTACTTC. This chain links TRBV28 with TRBJ2-5, with TRBD1 matching over 7 bases. Germline V lookup: CDR1 MDHEN, CDR2 SYDVKM. The CDR3 is 15 residues long. V was clipped by 7 bases and J by 5 bases; unmatched bases: 13.

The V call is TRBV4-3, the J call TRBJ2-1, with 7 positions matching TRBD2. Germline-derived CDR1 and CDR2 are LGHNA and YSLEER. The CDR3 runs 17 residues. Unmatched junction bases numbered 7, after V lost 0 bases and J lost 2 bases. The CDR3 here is CASSQETSLAAYNEQFF. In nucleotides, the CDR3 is TGCGCCAGCAGCCAAGAAACTAGCCTAGCGGCCTACAATGAGCAGTTCTTC.

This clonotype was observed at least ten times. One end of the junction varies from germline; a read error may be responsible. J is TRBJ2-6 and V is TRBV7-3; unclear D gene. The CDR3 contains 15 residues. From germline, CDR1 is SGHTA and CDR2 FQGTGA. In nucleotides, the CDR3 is TGTGCCAGCAGCCTAACACTCTCTGGGGCCAACGTCCTGACTTTC. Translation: CASSLTLSGANVLTF. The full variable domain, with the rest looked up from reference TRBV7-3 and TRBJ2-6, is GAGVSQTPSNKVTEKGKYVELRCDPISGHTALYWYRQSLGQGPEFLIYFQGTGAADDSGLPNDRFFAVRPEGSVSTLKIQRTERGDSAVYLCASSLTLSGANVLTFGAGSRLTVL.

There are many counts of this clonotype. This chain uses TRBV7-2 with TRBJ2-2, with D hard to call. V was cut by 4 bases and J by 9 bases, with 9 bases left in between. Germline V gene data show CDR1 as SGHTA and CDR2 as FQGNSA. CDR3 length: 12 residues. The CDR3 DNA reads TGTGCCAGCAGCTCAAGTAGGAGGGAGCTGTTTTTT. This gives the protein CASSSSRRELFF.

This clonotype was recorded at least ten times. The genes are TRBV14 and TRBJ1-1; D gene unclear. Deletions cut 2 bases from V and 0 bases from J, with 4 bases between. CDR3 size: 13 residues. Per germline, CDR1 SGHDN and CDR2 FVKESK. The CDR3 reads CASSQQLNTEAFF. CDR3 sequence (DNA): TGTGCCAGCAGCCAACAGTTGAACACTGAAGCTTTCTTT.

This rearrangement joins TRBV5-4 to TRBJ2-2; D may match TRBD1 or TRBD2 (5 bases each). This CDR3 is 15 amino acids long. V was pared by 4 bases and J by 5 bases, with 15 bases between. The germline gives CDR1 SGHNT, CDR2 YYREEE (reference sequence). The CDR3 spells CASSHPSGATGELFF. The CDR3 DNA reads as TGTGCCAGCAGCCACCCCTCCGGGGCGACCGGGGAGCTGTTTTTT.

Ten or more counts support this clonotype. The CDR3 spells CASSLGGGATDTQYF. CDR3 DNA sequence: TGTGCCAGCAGCTTAGGCGGGGGGGCCACAGATACGCAGTATTTT. The rearrangement uses TRBV7-2 and TRBJ2-3; 9 positions match TRBD2. CDR1 is SGHTA, CDR2 FQGNSA, per germline. This CDR3 contains 15 residues. Trimming removed 1 base from V and 2 bases from J; junction bases left unmatched: 1.

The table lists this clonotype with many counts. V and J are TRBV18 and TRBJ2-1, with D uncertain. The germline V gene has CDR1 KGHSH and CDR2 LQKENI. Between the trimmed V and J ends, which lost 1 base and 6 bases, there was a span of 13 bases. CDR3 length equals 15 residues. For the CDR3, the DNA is TGTGCCAGCTCACCACAAGGAAAGAAAGCCAATGAGCAGTTCTTC. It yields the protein CASSPQGKKANEQFF.

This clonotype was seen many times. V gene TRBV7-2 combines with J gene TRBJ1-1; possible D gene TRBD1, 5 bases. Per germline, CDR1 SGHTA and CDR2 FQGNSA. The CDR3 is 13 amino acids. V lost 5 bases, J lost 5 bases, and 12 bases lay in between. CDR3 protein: CASSKQPGTEAFF. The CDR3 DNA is TGTGCCAGCAGCAAGCAGCCAGGGACTGAAGCTTTCTTT.

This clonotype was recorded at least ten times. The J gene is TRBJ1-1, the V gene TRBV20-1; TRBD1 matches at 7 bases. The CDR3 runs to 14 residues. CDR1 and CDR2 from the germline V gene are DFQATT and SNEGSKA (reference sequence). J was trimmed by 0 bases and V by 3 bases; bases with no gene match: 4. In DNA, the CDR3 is TGCAGTGCTAGTAAGACAGGGTTGAACACTGAAGCTTTCTTT. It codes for CSASKTGLNTEAFF.